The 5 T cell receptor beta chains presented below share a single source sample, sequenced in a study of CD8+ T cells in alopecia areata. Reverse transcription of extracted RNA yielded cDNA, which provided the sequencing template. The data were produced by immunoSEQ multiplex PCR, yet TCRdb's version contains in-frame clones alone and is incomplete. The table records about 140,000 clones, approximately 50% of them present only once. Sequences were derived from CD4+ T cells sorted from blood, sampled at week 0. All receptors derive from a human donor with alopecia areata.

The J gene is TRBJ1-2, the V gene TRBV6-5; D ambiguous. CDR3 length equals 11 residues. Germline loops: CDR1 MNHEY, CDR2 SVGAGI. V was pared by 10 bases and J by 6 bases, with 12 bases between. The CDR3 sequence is CATRDFDGYTF. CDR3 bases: TGTGCCACGAGAGACTTCGATGGCTACACCTTC.

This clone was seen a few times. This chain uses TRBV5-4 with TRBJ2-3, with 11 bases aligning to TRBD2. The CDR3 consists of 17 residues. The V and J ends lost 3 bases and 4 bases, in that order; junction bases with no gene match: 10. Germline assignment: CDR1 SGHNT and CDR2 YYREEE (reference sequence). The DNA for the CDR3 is TGTGCCAGCAGCTCCGGGACTAGCGGTCGAGGGGCAGATACGCAGTATTTT. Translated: CASSSGTSGRGADTQYF.

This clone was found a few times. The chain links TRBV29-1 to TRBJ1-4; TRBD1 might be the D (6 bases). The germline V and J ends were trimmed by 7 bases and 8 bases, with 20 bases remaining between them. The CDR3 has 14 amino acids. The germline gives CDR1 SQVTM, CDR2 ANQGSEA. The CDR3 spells CSAEGVQGEEKLFF. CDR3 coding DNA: TGCAGCGCTGAGGGGGTGCAGGGAGAGGAAAAACTGTTTTTT. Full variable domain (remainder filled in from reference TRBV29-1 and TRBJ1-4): SAVISQKPSRDICQRGTSLTIQCQVDSQVTMMFWYRQQPGQSLTLIATANQGSEATYESGFVIDKFPISRPNLTFSTLTVSNMSPEDSSIYLCSAEGVQGEEKLFFGSGTQLSVL.

In DNA, the CDR3 is TGCAGCGTTGCGGCAGGCAACAATCAGCCCCAGCATTTT. Translated, it gives CSVAAGNNQPQHF. V usage is TRBV29-1 and J usage is TRBJ1-5, with D unclear. From germline, CDR1 is SQVTM and CDR2 ANQGSEA. Trimming removed 4 bases at V and 3 bases at J, with 10 bases between. The CDR3 is 13 residues long.

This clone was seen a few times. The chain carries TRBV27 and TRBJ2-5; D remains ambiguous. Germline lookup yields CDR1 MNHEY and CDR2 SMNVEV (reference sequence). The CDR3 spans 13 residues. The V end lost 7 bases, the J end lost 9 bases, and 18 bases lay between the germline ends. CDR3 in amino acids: CASTSRSGSAQYF. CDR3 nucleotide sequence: TGTGCCAGCACCTCTAGGAGTGGCTCGGCCCAGTACTTC.